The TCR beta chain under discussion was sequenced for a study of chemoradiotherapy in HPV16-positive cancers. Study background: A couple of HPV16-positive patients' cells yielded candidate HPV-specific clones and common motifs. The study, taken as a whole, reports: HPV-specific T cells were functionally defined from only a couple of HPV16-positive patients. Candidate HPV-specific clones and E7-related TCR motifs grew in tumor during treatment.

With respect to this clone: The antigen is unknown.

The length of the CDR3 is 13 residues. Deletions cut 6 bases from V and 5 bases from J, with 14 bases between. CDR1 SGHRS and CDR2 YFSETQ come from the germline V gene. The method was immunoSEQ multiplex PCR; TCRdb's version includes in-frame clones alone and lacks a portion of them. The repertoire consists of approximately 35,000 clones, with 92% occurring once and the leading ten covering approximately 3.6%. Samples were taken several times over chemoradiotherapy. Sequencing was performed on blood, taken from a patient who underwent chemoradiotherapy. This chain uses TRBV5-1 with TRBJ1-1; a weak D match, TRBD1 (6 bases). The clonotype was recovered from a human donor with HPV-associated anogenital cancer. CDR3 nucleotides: TGCGCCAGCACACTGTGGCAGGGGACTGAAGCTTTCTTT. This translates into CASTLWQGTEAFF.